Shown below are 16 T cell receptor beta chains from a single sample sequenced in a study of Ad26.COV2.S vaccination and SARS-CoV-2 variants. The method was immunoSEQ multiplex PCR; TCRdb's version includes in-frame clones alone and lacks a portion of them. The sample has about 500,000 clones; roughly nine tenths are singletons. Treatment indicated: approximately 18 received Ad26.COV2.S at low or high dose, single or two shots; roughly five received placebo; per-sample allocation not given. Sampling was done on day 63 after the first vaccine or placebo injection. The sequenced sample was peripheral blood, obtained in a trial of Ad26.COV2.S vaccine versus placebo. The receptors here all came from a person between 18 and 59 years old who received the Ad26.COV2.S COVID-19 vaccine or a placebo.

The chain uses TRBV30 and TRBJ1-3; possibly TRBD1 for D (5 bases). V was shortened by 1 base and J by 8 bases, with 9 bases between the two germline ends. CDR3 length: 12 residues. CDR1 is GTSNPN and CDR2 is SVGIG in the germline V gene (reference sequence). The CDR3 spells CAWSAIGDTIYF. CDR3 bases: TGTGCCTGGAGTGCTATAGGGGACACCATATATTTT.

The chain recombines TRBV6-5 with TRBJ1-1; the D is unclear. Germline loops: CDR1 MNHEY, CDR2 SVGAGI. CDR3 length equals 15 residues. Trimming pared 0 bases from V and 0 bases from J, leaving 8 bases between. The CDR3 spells CASSYSSVLNTEAFF. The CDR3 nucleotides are TGTGCCAGCAGTTACTCTAGCGTTTTGAACACTGAAGCTTTCTTT.

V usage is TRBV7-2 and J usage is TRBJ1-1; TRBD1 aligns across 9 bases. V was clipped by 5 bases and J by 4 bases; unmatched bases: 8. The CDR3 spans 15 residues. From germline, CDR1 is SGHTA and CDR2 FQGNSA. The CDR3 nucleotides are TGTGCCAGCAGCGGACGGACAGGGGCGGTCACTGAAGCTTTCTTT. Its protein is CASSGRTGAVTEAFF.

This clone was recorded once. For the CDR3, the DNA is TGTGCCAGCAGCTTGCCTCGTGAGACCTTCTCCTACAATGAGCAGTTCTTC. Its protein is CASSLPRETFSYNEQFF. The chain has TRBV7-8 and TRBJ2-1, with no clear D. Germline values: CDR1 SGHVS, CDR2 FQNEAQ. This CDR3 region has 17 residues. Trimming removed 3 bases at V and 0 bases at J, with 15 bases between. The full variable domain, completed using reference TRBV7-8 and TRBJ2-1, is GAGVSQSPRYKVAKRGQDVALRCDPISGHVSLFWYQQALGQGPEFLTYFQNEAQLDKSGLPSDRFFAERPEGSVSTLKIQRTQQEDSAVYLCASSLPRETFSYNEQFFGPGTRLTVL.

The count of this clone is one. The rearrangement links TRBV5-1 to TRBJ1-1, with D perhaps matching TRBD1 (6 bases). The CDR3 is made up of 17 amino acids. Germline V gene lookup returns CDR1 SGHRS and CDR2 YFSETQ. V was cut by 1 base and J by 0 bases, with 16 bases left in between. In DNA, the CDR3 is TGCGCCAGCAGCTTGAGGGGGATCCCTTTCATGAACACTGAAGCTTTCTTT. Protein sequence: CASSLRGIPFMNTEAFF. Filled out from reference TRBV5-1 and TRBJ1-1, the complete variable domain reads KAGVTQTPRYLIKTRGQQVTLSCSPISGHRSVSWYQQTPGQGLQFLFEYFSETQRNKGNFPGRFSGRQFSNSRSEMNVSTLELGDSALYLCASSLRGIPFMNTEAFFGQGTRLTVV.

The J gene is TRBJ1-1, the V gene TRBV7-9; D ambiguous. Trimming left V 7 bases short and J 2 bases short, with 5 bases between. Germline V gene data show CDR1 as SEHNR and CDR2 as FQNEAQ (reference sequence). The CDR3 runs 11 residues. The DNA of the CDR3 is TGTGCCAGCATGGTCAACACTGAAGCTTTCTTT. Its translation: CASMVNTEAFF. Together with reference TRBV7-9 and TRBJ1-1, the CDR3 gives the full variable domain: DTGVSQNPRHKITKRGQNVTFRCDPISEHNRLYWYRQTLGQGPEFLTYFQNEAQLEKSRLLSDRFSAERPKGSFSTLEIQRTEQGDSAMYLCASMVNTEAFFGQGTRLTVV.

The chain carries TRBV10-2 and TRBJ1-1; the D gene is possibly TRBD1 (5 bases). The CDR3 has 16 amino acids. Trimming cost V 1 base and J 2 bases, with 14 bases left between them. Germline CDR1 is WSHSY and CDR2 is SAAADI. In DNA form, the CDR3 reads TGCGCCAGCAGTGAGTTCTCTACAGGAGCAAACACTGAAGCTTTCTTT. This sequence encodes CASSEFSTGANTEAFF.

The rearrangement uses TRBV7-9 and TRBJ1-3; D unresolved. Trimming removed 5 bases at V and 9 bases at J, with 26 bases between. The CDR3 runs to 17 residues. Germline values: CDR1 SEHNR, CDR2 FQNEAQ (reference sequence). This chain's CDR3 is CASSRAGSDDLGGTIYF. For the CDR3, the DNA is TGTGCCAGCAGCCGGGCGGGGTCCGACGACTTGGGAGGCACCATATATTTT.

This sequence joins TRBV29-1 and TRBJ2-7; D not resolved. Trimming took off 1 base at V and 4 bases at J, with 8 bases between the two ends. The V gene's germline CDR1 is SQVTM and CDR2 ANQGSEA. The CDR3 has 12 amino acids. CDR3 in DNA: TGCAGCGTTGAAGTACGCCCATACGAGCAGTACTTC. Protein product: CSVEVRPYEQYF.

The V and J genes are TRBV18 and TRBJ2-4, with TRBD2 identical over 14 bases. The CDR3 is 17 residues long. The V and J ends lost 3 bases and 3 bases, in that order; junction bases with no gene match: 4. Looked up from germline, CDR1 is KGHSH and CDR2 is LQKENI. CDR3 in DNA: TGTGCCAGCTCACCCCAGGGGACTAGCGGGGGCAAAAACATTCAGTACTTC. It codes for CASSPQGTSGGKNIQYF.

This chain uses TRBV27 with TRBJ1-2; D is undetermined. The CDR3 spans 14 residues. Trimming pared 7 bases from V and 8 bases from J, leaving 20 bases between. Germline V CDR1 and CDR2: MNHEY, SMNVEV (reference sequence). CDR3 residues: CASTTSTSVGGYTF. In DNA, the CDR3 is TGTGCCAGCACCACTTCGACGTCTGTTGGCGGCTACACCTTC.

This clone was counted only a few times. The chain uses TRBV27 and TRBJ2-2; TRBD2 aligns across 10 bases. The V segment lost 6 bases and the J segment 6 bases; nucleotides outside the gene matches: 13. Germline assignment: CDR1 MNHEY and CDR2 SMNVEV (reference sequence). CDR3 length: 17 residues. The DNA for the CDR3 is TGTGCCAGCAGCCGCAGGGTTGTTAGCGGGAGGCCCGGGGAGCTGTTTTTT. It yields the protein CASSRRVVSGRPGELFF.

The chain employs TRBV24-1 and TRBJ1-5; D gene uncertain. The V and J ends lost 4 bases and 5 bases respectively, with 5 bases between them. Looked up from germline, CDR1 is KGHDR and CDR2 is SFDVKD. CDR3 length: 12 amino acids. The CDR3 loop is CATSDQDQPQHF. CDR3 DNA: TGTGCCACCAGTGACCAGGATCAGCCCCAGCATTTT.

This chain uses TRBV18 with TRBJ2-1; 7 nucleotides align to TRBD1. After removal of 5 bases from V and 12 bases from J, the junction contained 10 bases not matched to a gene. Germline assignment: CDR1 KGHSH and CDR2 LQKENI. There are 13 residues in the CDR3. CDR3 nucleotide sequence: TGTGCCAGCTCATCAAACGACAGGGTCGGGCAGTTCTTC. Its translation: CASSSNDRVGQFF.

CDR3 in DNA: TGTGCCAGCAGGGCCCAGGGGCCTCTTGATTCTCCTTATGGCTACACCTTC. It encodes CASRAQGPLDSPYGYTF. This sequence joins TRBV5-6 and TRBJ1-2; tentatively, D is TRBD1 (6 bases). V was shortened by 5 bases and J by 5 bases, with 25 bases between the two germline ends. CDR1 is SGHDT and CDR2 is YYEEEE in the germline V gene. CDR3 size: 17 residues.

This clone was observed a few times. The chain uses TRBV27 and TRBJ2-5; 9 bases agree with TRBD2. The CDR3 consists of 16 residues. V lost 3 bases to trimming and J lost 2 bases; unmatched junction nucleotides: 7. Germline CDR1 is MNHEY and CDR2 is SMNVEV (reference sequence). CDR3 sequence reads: CASSFSAGGQQETQYF. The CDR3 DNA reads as TGTGCCAGCAGTTTTTCGGCGGGAGGGCAGCAAGAGACCCAGTACTTC.